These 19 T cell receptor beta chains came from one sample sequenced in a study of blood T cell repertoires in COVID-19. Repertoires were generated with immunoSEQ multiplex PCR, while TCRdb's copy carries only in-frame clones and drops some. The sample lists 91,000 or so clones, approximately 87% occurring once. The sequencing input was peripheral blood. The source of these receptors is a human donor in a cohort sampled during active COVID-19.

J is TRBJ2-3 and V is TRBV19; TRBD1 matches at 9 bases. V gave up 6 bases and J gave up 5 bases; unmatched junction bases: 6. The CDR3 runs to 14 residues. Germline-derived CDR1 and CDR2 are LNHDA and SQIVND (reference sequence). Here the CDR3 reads CASRGQGFGDTQYF. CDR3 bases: TGTGCCAGTAGAGGACAGGGGTTCGGAGATACGCAGTATTTT.

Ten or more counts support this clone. CDR3 sequence reads: CASSRDREAFQFF. Here the CDR3 DNA reads TGTGCCAGCAGCCGTGACAGGGAGGCGTTTCAGTTCTTC. The chain combines TRBV4-2 with TRBJ2-1, with D perhaps matching TRBD1 (7 bases). CDR3 size: 13 residues. Germline CDR1 reads LGHNA; CDR2 reads YNFKEQ. V was shortened by 4 bases and J by 13 bases, with 17 bases between the two germline ends.

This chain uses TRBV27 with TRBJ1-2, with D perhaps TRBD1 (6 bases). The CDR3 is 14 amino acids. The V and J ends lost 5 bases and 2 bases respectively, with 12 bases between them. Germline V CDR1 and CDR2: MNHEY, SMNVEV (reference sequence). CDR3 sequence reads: CASSPGVYNYGYTF. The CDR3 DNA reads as TGTGCCAGCAGTCCAGGGGTCTACAACTATGGCTACACCTTC.

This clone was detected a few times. The CDR3 bases are TGTGCCAGTAATCGTGGCATCTGGGATACGCAGTATTTT. This gives the protein CASNRGIWDTQYF. This chain joins TRBV19 and TRBJ2-3; no clear D. CDR3 length: 13 amino acids. Germline V gene data show CDR1 as LNHDA and CDR2 as SQIVND (reference sequence). V gave up 7 bases and J gave up 6 bases, with 14 bases separating them.

The CDR3 DNA sequence: TGTGCCAGCAGCCTTCAGACAGGGCAGGAAGCTTTCTTT. The encoded protein is CASSLQTGQEAFF. The J gene is TRBJ1-1, the V gene TRBV5-4; 7 positions match TRBD1. The length of the CDR3 is 13 residues. V was pared by 4 bases and J by 8 bases, with 8 bases of the junction left unmatched. Germline CDR1 is SGHNT and CDR2 is YYREEE (reference sequence).

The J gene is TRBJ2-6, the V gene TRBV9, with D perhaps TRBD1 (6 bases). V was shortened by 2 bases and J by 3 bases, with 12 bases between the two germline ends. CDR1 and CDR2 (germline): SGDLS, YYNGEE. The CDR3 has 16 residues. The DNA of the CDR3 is TGTGCCAGCAGCGTGACAGGTCTAAGTGGGGCCAACGTCCTGACTTTC. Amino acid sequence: CASSVTGLSGANVLTF.

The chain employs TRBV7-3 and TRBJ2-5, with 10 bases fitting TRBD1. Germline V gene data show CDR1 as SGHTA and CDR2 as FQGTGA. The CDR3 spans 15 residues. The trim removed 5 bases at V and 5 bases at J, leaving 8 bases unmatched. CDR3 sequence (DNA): TGTGCCAGCAGCCCGACAGGGGGCGCGGGGGAGACCCAGTACTTC. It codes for CASSPTGGAGETQYF.

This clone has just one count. Here the CDR3 reads CASSLGPRTRGSNQPQHF. CDR3 DNA: TGTGCCAGCAGCTTAGGCCCCAGGACCAGGGGTAGCAATCAGCCCCAGCATTTT. The chain has TRBV7-2 and TRBJ1-5; the D gene is possibly TRBD1 (6 bases). The germline V gene encodes CDR1 SGHTA and CDR2 FQGNSA. The CDR3 spans 18 residues. Trimming took off 1 base at V and 0 bases at J, with 16 bases between the two ends.

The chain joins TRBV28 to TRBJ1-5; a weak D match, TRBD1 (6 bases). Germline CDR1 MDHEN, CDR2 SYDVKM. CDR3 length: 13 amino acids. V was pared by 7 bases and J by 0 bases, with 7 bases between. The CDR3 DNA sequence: TGTGCCAGCAAGGGACATAGCAATCAGCCCCAGCATTTT. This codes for CASKGHSNQPQHF.

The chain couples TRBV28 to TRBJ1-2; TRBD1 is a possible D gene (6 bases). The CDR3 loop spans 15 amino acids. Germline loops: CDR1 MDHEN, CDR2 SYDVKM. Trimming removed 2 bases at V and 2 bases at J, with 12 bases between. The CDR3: CASSLRGGLNYGYTF. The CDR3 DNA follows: TGTGCCAGCAGTTTACGGGGGGGGCTGAACTATGGCTACACCTTC.

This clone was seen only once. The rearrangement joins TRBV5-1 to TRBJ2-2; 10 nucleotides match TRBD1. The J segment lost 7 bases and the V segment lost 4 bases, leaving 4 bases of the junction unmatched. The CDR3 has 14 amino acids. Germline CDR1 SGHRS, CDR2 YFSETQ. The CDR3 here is CASSVGTGVGELFF. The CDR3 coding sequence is TGCGCCAGCAGCGTCGGGACAGGGGTCGGGGAGCTGTTTTTT.

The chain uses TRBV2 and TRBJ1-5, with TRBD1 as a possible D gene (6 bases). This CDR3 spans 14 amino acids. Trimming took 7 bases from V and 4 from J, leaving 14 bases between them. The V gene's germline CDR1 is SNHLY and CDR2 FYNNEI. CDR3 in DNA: TGTGCCAGCATGGAACAGGGAAATAATCAGCCCCAGCATTTT. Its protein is CASMEQGNNQPQHF.

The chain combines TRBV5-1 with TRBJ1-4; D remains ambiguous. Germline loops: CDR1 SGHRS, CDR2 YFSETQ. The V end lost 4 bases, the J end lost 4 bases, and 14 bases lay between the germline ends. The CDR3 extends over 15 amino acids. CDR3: CASSPVLAVNEKLFF. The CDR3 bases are TGCGCCAGCAGCCCCGTTCTGGCCGTTAATGAAAAACTGTTTTTT. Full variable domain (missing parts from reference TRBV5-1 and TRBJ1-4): KAGVTQTPRYLIKTRGQQVTLSCSPISGHRSVSWYQQTPGQGLQFLFEYFSETQRNKGNFPGRFSGRQFSNSRSEMNVSTLELGDSALYLCASSPVLAVNEKLFFGSGTQLSVL.

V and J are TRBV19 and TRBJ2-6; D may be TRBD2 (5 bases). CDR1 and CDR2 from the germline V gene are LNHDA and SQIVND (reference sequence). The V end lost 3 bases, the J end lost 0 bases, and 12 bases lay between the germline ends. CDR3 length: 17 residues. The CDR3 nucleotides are TGTGCCAGTAGTATCGCCGGGGTATCCTCTGGGGCCAACGTCCTGACTTTC. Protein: CASSIAGVSSGANVLTF.

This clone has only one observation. CDR3 nucleotides: TGCAGCGTGGGAGGCGTCAAAATTAACAATGAGCAGTTCTTC. It yields the protein CSVGGVKINNEQFF. The chain combines TRBV29-1 with TRBJ2-1; possibly TRBD2 for D (6 bases). The germline V gene encodes CDR1 SQVTM and CDR2 ANQGSEA. V was shortened by 6 bases and J by 5 bases, with 17 bases between the two germline ends. The CDR3 is 14 amino acids.

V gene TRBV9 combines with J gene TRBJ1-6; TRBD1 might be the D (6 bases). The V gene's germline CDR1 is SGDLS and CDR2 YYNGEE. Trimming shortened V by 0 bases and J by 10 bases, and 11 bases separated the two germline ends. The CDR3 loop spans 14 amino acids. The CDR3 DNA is TGTGCCAGCAGCGTAGACCCAGGGGAATCACCCCTCCACTTT. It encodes CASSVDPGESPLHF.

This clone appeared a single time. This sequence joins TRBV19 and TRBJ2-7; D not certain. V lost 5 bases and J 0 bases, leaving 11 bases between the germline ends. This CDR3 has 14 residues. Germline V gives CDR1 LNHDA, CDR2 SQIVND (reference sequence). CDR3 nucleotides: TGTGCCAGTAGTCAGGCTACGGACTCCTACGAGCAGTACTTC. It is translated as CASSQATDSYEQYF.

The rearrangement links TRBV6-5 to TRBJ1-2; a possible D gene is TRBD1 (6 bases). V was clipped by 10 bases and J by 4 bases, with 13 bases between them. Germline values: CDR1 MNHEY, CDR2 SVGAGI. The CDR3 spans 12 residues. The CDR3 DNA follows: TGTGCCACTAAGACAGGCGGCTATGGCTACACCTTC. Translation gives CATKTGGYGYTF.

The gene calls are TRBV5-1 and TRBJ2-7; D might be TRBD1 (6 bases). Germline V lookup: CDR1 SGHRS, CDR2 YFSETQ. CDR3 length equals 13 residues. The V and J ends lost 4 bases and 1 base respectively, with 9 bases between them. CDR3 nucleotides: TGCGCCAGCAGCACTGGACAGTCCTACGAGCAGTACTTC. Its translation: CASSTGQSYEQYF.